The 32 T cell receptor beta chains listed next were all sequenced from one sample in a study of cytomegalovirus exposure and HLA in healthy donors. PCR involved 60 Vbeta and 13 Jbeta primers. The table came from immunoSEQ multiplex PCR; TCRdb's copy has only in-frame clones and leaves some out. The sample has over 110,000 clones, around 78% seen once. The sequenced sample consisted of PBMCs. The source is a woman in her 40s in good health and CMV-seropositive.

The J gene is TRBJ2-7, the V gene TRBV28; D may be TRBD1 (7 bases). Germline loops: CDR1 MDHEN, CDR2 SYDVKM. V lost 8 bases and J lost 6, with 8 bases in between. This CDR3 is built from 10 residues. The CDR3 DNA follows: TGTGCCAGCCAGGGGGGCGAGCAGTACTTC. Its protein product is CASQGGEQYF.

The chain carries TRBV5-1 and TRBJ2-2; TRBD2 matches 9 bases. V gave up 7 bases and J gave up 1 base; unmatched junction bases: 5. CDR1 SGHRS and CDR2 YFSETQ come from the germline V gene. The CDR3 has 15 amino acids. CDR3 loop: CASCSGRGNTGELFF. In DNA, the CDR3 is TGCGCCAGCTGTAGCGGGAGAGGGAACACCGGGGAGCTGTTTTTT.

This clone turned up a few times. The same CDR3 can be traced to other DNA sequences in this sample. The V and J genes are TRBV19 and TRBJ2-1; 10 bases are shared with TRBD2. V trimming: 4 bases; J trimming: 7 bases; junction bases outside the gene matches: 4. The germline V gene has CDR1 LNHDA and CDR2 SQIVND (reference sequence). This CDR3 contains 14 residues. This chain's CDR3 is CASSRLAGDNEQFF. DNA for the CDR3: TGTGCCAGTAGTAGGCTAGCGGGAGATAATGAGCAGTTCTTC.

The chain has TRBV30 and TRBJ2-5; maybe TRBD1 (6 bases). The germline V gene has CDR1 GTSNPN and CDR2 SVGIG (reference sequence). V dropped 3 bases and J dropped 4 bases, with 9 bases sitting between them. This CDR3 is 12 amino acids long. CDR3: CAWSRGGETQYF. In nucleotides, the CDR3 is TGTGCCTGGAGCAGGGGCGGAGAGACCCAGTACTTC.

This clone was seen a single time. The chain carries TRBV15 and TRBJ2-6; D not resolved. This CDR3 has 13 amino acids. The germline V gene encodes CDR1 LNHNV and CDR2 YYDKDF (reference sequence). V was shortened by 1 base and J by 6 bases, with 4 bases between the two germline ends. CDR3 coding DNA: TGTGCCACCAGCAGAGCTCCGGCCAACGTCCTGACTTTC. It specifies CATSRAPANVLTF.

The chain is built from TRBV9 and TRBJ2-2; 8 nucleotides agree with TRBD1. The germline V gene encodes CDR1 SGDLS and CDR2 YYNGEE. This CDR3 is built from 15 residues. Germline trimming cut 0 bases from V and 7 bases from J; bases unmatched to any gene: 5. This chain's CDR3 is CASSVGTGFDGELFF. CDR3 nucleotides: TGTGCCAGCAGCGTAGGGACAGGGTTTGACGGGGAGCTGTTTTTT.

This rearrangement joins TRBV4-1 to TRBJ2-1; D perhaps matches TRBD1 (5 bases). CDR3 length: 17 residues. The V and J ends lost 0 bases and 4 bases respectively, with 16 bases between them. Germline values: CDR1 MGHRA, CDR2 YSYEKL. DNA for the CDR3: TGCGCCAGCAGCCAAGATTCAGTCAGGGCCCCATACAATGAGCAGTTCTTC. The encoded protein is CASSQDSVRAPYNEQFF.

V and J are TRBV29-1 and TRBJ2-2; a possible D gene is TRBD2 (5 bases). The CDR3 covers 14 residues. The V end was cut by 3 bases, the J end by 1 base, with 9 bases between. From germline, CDR1 is SQVTM and CDR2 ANQGSEA. The DNA for the CDR3 is TGCAGCGTTGAGGCGGGTAGGAACACCGGGGAGCTGTTTTTT. Its protein is CSVEAGRNTGELFF.

V is TRBV7-9 and J is TRBJ2-1; weak D call: TRBD2 (6 bases). The CDR3 spans 16 residues. V lost 3 bases, J lost 4 bases, and 16 bases lay in between. Germline V lookup: CDR1 SEHNR, CDR2 FQNEAQ (reference sequence). The CDR3: CASSFGDSQSYNEQFF. The CDR3 DNA reads TGTGCCAGCAGCTTCGGGGACTCTCAATCATACAATGAGCAGTTCTTC.

The chain uses TRBV11-3 and TRBJ1-5, with 9 bases that match TRBD1. V dropped 6 bases and J dropped 5; count of bases not matched to a gene: 17. The length of the CDR3 is 18 residues. The germline V gene encodes CDR1 SGHNT and CDR2 YENEEA. The CDR3 nucleotides read TGTGCCAGCAGTATTTTTGGAATCACCCGACAGGGGGATCAGCCCCAGCATTTT. Translating it yields CASSIFGITRQGDQPQHF.

The chain uses TRBV4-1 and TRBJ2-3; TRBD1 matches at 7 bases. Germline loops: CDR1 MGHRA, CDR2 YSYEKL. With V trimmed by 8 bases and J by 4 bases, 9 bases remained unmatched. The CDR3 contains 14 residues. The CDR3 here is CASVGQVGADTQYF. CDR3 coding DNA: TGCGCCAGCGTAGGACAGGTGGGGGCAGATACGCAGTATTTT.

CDR3 bases: TGTGCCAGCAGCTTGGAGACAGTGAACACCGGGGAGCTGTTTTTT. Translating it yields CASSLETVNTGELFF. The chain joins TRBV11-3 to TRBJ2-2; D is perhaps TRBD1 (5 bases). V lost 3 bases to trimming and J lost 1 base, with 9 bases between them. Per germline, CDR1 SGHNT and CDR2 YENEEA. The CDR3 totals 15 residues.

The gene calls are TRBV7-9 and TRBJ1-1; D not certain. V lost 7 bases and J 2 bases, leaving 14 bases between the germline ends. This CDR3 contains 14 residues. Germline V CDR1 and CDR2: SEHNR, FQNEAQ (reference sequence). The CDR3 protein is CASTRTTGNTEAFF. Written as DNA, the CDR3 is TGTGCCAGCACCAGGACTACGGGCAACACTGAAGCTTTCTTT. The variable domain in full, with the rest retrieved from reference TRBV7-9 and TRBJ1-1, is DTGVSQNPRHKITKRGQNVTFRCDPISEHNRLYWYRQTLGQGPEFLTYFQNEAQLEKSRLLSDRFSAERPKGSFSTLEIQRTEQGDSAMYLCASTRTTGNTEAFFGQGTRLTVV.

In this sample, this clone turned up a few times. The chain joins TRBV4-1 to TRBJ2-3, with TRBD1 identical over 9 bases. Trimming removed 0 bases from V and 1 base from J; junction bases left unmatched: 2. Germline CDR1 MGHRA, CDR2 YSYEKL. The CDR3 has 16 amino acids. CDR3 coding DNA: TGCGCCAGCAGCCAAGAGGGACAGGGCGGCACAGATACGCAGTATTTT. Its translation: CASSQEGQGGTDTQYF.

The chain is built from TRBV7-8 and TRBJ2-1; 14 bases agree with TRBD2. V shed 1 base, J shed 11 bases, and the junction held 1 base outside the gene matches. Germline CDR1 reads SGHVS; CDR2 reads FQNEAQ. There are 14 residues in the CDR3. CDR3 coding DNA: TGTGCCAGCAGCTTAGGACTAGCGGGAGGGCAGCAGTTCTTC. This encodes CASSLGLAGGQQFF. The full variable domain, completed using reference TRBV7-8 and TRBJ2-1, is GAGVSQSPRYKVAKRGQDVALRCDPISGHVSLFWYQQALGQGPEFLTYFQNEAQLDKSGLPSDRFFAERPEGSVSTLKIQRTQQEDSAVYLCASSLGLAGGQQFFGPGTRLTVL.

This clone was seen only a few times. The CDR3 here is CASSPGAGAKTQYF. CDR3 in DNA: TGTGCCAGCAGCCCCGGTGCGGGCGCGAAGACCCAGTACTTC. The V and J genes are TRBV7-8 and TRBJ2-5; TRBD2 might be the D (5 bases). Germline CDR1 is SGHVS and CDR2 is FQNEAQ. Trimming cost V 5 bases and J 6 bases, with 16 bases left between them. The CDR3 spans 14 residues.

The J gene is TRBJ2-3, the V gene TRBV6-5; perhaps TRBD2 as D (5 bases). The CDR3 is 14 amino acids. Trimming left V 6 bases short and J 2 bases short, with 12 bases between. Germline CDR1 is MNHEY and CDR2 is SVGAGI. Here the CDR3 reads CASSPGGYTDTQYF. CDR3 bases: TGTGCCAGCAGCCCCGGCGGGTACACAGATACGCAGTATTTT.

This chain connects TRBV20-1 to TRBJ2-5; D unresolved. CDR3 size: 11 residues. Trimming took 3 bases from V and 1 from J, leaving 3 bases between them. Germline CDR1 DFQATT, CDR2 SNEGSKA (reference sequence). The CDR3 DNA sequence: TGCAGTGCTAGGGCCCAAGAGACCCAGTACTTC. It translates to CSARAQETQYF.

As DNA, the CDR3 is TGTGCCAGCCGACAGGGGGCGGCGGGGGCCAACGTCCTGACTTTC. Its translation: CASRQGAAGANVLTF. The chain joins TRBV6-1 to TRBJ2-6, with TRBD1 identical over 10 bases. CDR3 length: 15 residues. Germline-derived CDR1 and CDR2 are MNHNS and SASEGT. V was pared by 8 bases and J by 4 bases, with 5 bases of the junction left unmatched.

The rearrangement uses TRBV5-1 and TRBJ1-5; tentatively, D is TRBD1 (5 bases). Per the germline V gene, CDR1 is SGHRS and CDR2 is YFSETQ. V lost 0 bases and J lost 4, with 11 bases in between. The CDR3 covers 15 residues. The CDR3 loop reads CASSLGAGRNQPQHF. CDR3 in DNA: TGCGCCAGCAGCTTGGGGGCAGGGCGGAATCAGCCCCAGCATTTT.

As to this clone: The junction departs from the called germline gene at one end, perhaps through a read error. The chain uses TRBV7-9 and TRBJ2-3, with 9 bases that match TRBD2. The CDR3 extends over 19 amino acids. From germline, CDR1 is SEHNR and CDR2 FQNEAQ (reference sequence). The CDR3 region is CSSSSRGGASGIGTDTQYF. Written as DNA, the CDR3 is TGTTCCAGCAGCTCCCGTGGGGGGGCTAGCGGGATAGGCACAGATACGCAGTATTTT.

This clone was seen a few times. DNA of the CDR3: TGTGCCAGCATCCCCGGGACAGGGATGTACACTGAAGCTTTCTTT. Its translation is CASIPGTGMYTEAFF. The rearrangement links TRBV6-1 to TRBJ1-1; the match to TRBD1 covers 9 bases. This CDR3 spans 15 amino acids. Trimming removed 7 bases from V and 3 bases from J; junction bases left unmatched: 9. CDR1 is MNHNS and CDR2 is SASEGT in the germline V gene.

This rearrangement joins TRBV5-1 to TRBJ2-2, with D perhaps TRBD1 (6 bases). Germline CDR1 is SGHRS and CDR2 is YFSETQ. Trimming removed 7 bases from V and 0 bases from J, with 10 bases in between. There are 14 residues in the CDR3. The CDR3 coding sequence is TGCGCCAGCCGGACAGCGGCGAACACCGGGGAGCTGTTTTTT. Translation: CASRTAANTGELFF.

The CDR3 DNA is TGTGCCAGCAGTTCCGACGGACTAGCGGGATTTCGGTTCTTC. It yields the protein CASSSDGLAGFRFF. The genes are TRBV27 and TRBJ2-1; TRBD2 matches 12 bases. The germline gives CDR1 MNHEY, CDR2 SMNVEV (reference sequence). The ends lost 4 bases at V and 15 bases at J; junction bases unmatched: 10. The CDR3 consists of 14 residues.

The V call is TRBV5-6, the J call TRBJ2-5, with a tentative D call TRBD2 (6 bases). The V and J ends lost 6 bases and 4 bases respectively, with 28 bases between them. CDR1 and CDR2 (germline): SGHDT, YYEEEE. This CDR3 has 18 residues. The CDR3 DNA reads as TGTGCCAGCAACTCACTAGCCGCAGACGCTAAAGGGCGAGAGACCCAGTACTTC. It specifies CASNSLAADAKGRETQYF.

CDR3 residues: CASSEGGQGKFF. The CDR3 DNA sequence: TGTGCCAGCAGTGAAGGGGGACAGGGGAAGTTCTTC. V is TRBV6-5 and J is TRBJ2-1; 10 bases are shared with TRBD1. Germline lookup yields CDR1 MNHEY and CDR2 SVGAGI. J was trimmed by 14 bases and V by 5 bases; bases with no gene match: 6. The CDR3 consists of 12 residues.

J is TRBJ2-5 and V is TRBV2, with D possibly matching TRBD2 (6 bases). V lost 8 bases and J lost 1, with 20 bases in between. There are 16 residues in the CDR3. The germline CDR1 and CDR2 sequences are SNHLY and FYNNEI. In DNA, the CDR3 is TGTGCCAGCCTTAGCAACTGGGCGGGAAGCCAAGAGACCCAGTACTTC. As protein: CASLSNWAGSQETQYF.

The rearrangement uses TRBV10-3 and TRBJ2-1, with 10 positions matching TRBD2. After removal of 6 bases from V and 9 bases from J, the junction contained 2 bases not matched to a gene. Germline assignment: CDR1 ENHRY and CDR2 SYGVKD. The length of the CDR3 is 12 residues. CDR3 nucleotides: TGTGCCATCAGGGCTAGCGGGGGTGAGCAGTTCTTC. It translates to CAIRASGGEQFF.

The chain is built from TRBV5-1 and TRBJ2-3; maybe TRBD2 (7 bases). V lost 3 bases, J lost 3 bases, and 20 bases lay in between. Germline V lookup: CDR1 SGHRS, CDR2 YFSETQ. The CDR3 extends over 17 amino acids. The CDR3 region has the DNA TGCGCCAGCAGCTGGGGGGGACACCTAGGGATAACAGATACGCAGTATTTT. Its protein product is CASSWGGHLGITDTQYF.

The genes are TRBV4-2 and TRBJ1-2, with 9 positions matching TRBD1. The length of the CDR3 is 14 residues. Looked up from germline, CDR1 is LGHNA and CDR2 is YNFKEQ. With 4 bases clipped from V and 4 bases from J, the junction kept 4 bases outside the gene matches. CDR3 DNA sequence: TGTGCCAGCAGCCCGGGACAGGGCGGCTATGGCTACACCTTC. Translation gives CASSPGQGGYGYTF.

This chain joins TRBV2 and TRBJ2-1; 11 bases are shared with TRBD2. V gave up 2 bases and J gave up 8 bases; unmatched junction bases: 11. Germline-derived CDR1 and CDR2 are SNHLY and FYNNEI. The length of the CDR3 is 17 residues. The CDR3 DNA reads as TGTGCCAGCAGTGAAAGCCGGGGGCTAGCGGGAGGCGATGAGCAGTTCTTC. Translating it yields CASSESRGLAGGDEQFF.

This clone was counted only a few times. The chain uses TRBV6-6 and TRBJ2-1; 8 nucleotides line up with TRBD1. J lost 12 bases, V lost 6 bases, and 19 bases had no gene match. This CDR3 spans 16 amino acids. Germline V gives CDR1 MNHNY, CDR2 SVGAGI (reference sequence). DNA of the CDR3: TGTGCCAGCAGCCCCCCCGACAGGGGAGTCTCGAGGGGGCAGTTCTTC. Protein product: CASSPPDRGVSRGQFF.